The 12 T cell receptor beta chains listed next were all sequenced from one sample in a study of a mutant IDH1 vaccine in newly diagnosed glioma. As for time point: week 35, safety follow-up. In every dose of vaccine, 300 ug of mutant IDH1 20-mer peptide was given alongside topical imiquimod. Assay used: immunoSEQ multiplex PCR; TCRdb lists only in-frame clones, some missing. The sample carries around 32,000 clones, 60% to 85% recorded once. Antigens for these TCRs are unknown. This sample comprised PBMCs, obtained from a glioma patient whose treatment included an IDH1 peptide vaccine. These receptors originate from a woman aged 25 to 39 with glioma. Some clones in this sample may be carry-over from other donors' samples.

As regards this clone: The sample holds other DNA sequences that translate to the same CDR3. The V and J genes are TRBV6-1 and TRBJ2-7, with D hard to call. The V gene's germline CDR1 is MNHNS and CDR2 SASEGT. The V end was cut by 1 base, the J end by 2 bases, with 9 bases between. The CDR3 totals 14 residues. The DNA for the CDR3 is TGTGCCAGCAGTGAAGATACTGGCACCTACGAGCAGTACTTC. Amino acids: CASSEDTGTYEQYF.

The chain is built from TRBV10-1 and TRBJ1-5; TRBD1 matches at 12 bases. The CDR3 consists of 18 residues. Trimming at V came to 7 bases and at J to 6 bases, leaving 16 bases not matched to a gene. CDR1 and CDR2 from the germline V gene are WNHNN and SYGVQD (reference sequence). In DNA form, the CDR3 reads TGCGCCAGCATCCTGGGGGACAGGGGGCGAAGACGCAGTCAGCCCCAGCATTTT. Translated, it gives CASILGDRGRRRSQPQHF.

This clone was recorded a few times. The chain uses TRBV9 and TRBJ2-4; D not certain. This CDR3 has 13 residues. The ends were cut back, 5 bases at V and 8 bases at J, with 14 bases in the middle. Germline CDR1 and CDR2: SGDLS and YYNGEE. The CDR3 region has the DNA TGTGCCAGCAGTCTCCGTGCCGGAGACATTCAGTACTTC. Translated: CASSLRAGDIQYF.

This sequence joins TRBV7-9 and TRBJ2-2; 9 bases are a match to TRBD1. The V gene end was trimmed by 7 bases and the J gene end by 6 bases; junction bases not matched to a gene: 9. Germline V gene sequence: CDR1 SEHNR, CDR2 FQNEAQ (reference sequence). The CDR3 is 15 residues long. Here the CDR3 DNA reads TGTGCCAGCATCCCCCGGGACAGGGTATCCGGGGAGCTGTTTTTT. This translates into CASIPRDRVSGELFF. The full variable domain, its missing parts supplied by reference TRBV7-9 and TRBJ2-2, is DTGVSQNPRHKITKRGQNVTFRCDPISEHNRLYWYRQTLGQGPEFLTYFQNEAQLEKSRLLSDRFSAERPKGSFSTLEIQRTEQGDSAMYLCASIPRDRVSGELFFGEGSRLTVL.

V gene TRBV30 combines with J gene TRBJ2-3; tentatively, D is TRBD1 or TRBD2 (6 bases each). Germline values: CDR1 GTSNPN, CDR2 SVGIG (reference sequence). The CDR3 has 12 amino acids. V was shortened by 7 bases and J by 1 base, with 9 bases between the two germline ends. The CDR3 loop is CAYGGRTDTQYF. For the CDR3, the DNA is TGTGCCTATGGGGGGCGCACAGATACGCAGTATTTT.

J is TRBJ2-7 and V is TRBV10-3, with 9 bases lining up with TRBD1. Germline V gene data show CDR1 as ENHRY and CDR2 as SYGVKD. Losses at the gene ends were 3 bases for V and 5 bases for J; bases not matched to a gene: 11. This CDR3 region has 16 residues. CDR3 DNA sequence: TGTGCCATCAGTGAAAGAGGGGACAGGGCCCAGCACGAGCAGTACTTC. It translates to CAISERGDRAQHEQYF.

The chain carries TRBV2 and TRBJ1-3; no firm D call. Germline loops: CDR1 SNHLY, CDR2 FYNNEI. The CDR3 totals 14 residues. Deletions cut 3 bases from V and 2 bases from J, with 8 bases between. The CDR3 DNA sequence: TGTGCCAGCAGTGATCTGGGTACTGGAAACACCATATATTTT. It translates to CASSDLGTGNTIYF.

The rearrangement joins TRBV29-1 to TRBJ2-6; 8 nucleotides match TRBD1. This CDR3 has 16 amino acids. CDR1 and CDR2 from the germline V gene are SQVTM and ANQGSEA. V lost 6 bases, J lost 0 bases, and 7 bases stayed unmatched. The CDR3 region is CSVQDRASSGANVLTF. The CDR3 nucleotides are TGCAGCGTCCAGGACAGGGCCAGCTCTGGGGCCAACGTCCTGACTTTC.

The CDR3, as DNA: TGTGCCACCAGAAGCGGGGCGAACACTGAAGCTTTCTTT. Its protein is CATRSGANTEAFF. The chain couples TRBV15 to TRBJ1-1; D might be TRBD1 (5 bases). The V gene lost 6 bases and the J gene lost 1 base, with 9 bases spanning the gap. CDR3 length: 13 amino acids. Per the germline V gene, CDR1 is LNHNV and CDR2 is YYDKDF (reference sequence). The full variable domain, in which reference TRBV15 and TRBJ1-1 provide the parts outside the CDR3, is DAMVIQNPRYQVTQFGKPVTLSCSQTLNHNVMYWYQQKSSQAPKLLFHYYDKDFNNEADTPDNFQSRRPNTSFCFLDIRSPGLGDTAMYLCATRSGANTEAFFGQGTRLTVV.

The V call is TRBV30, the J call TRBJ1-1; D gene unclear. V was trimmed by 4 bases and J by 2 bases, leaving 5 bases between them. The CDR3 is made up of 11 amino acids. Germline V gene data show CDR1 as GTSNPN and CDR2 as SVGIG (reference sequence). CDR3 residues: CAWNVNTEAFF. The CDR3 nucleotides read TGTGCCTGGAACGTTAACACTGAAGCTTTCTTT. Complete variable domain (other parts from reference TRBV30 and TRBJ1-1): SQTIHQWPATLVQPVGSPLSLECTVEGTSNPNLYWYRQAAGRGLQLLFYSVGIGQISSEVPQNLSASRPQDRQFILSSKKLLLSDSGFYLCAWNVNTEAFFGQGTRLTVV.

V and J are TRBV10-3 and TRBJ2-1; no clear D. The CDR3 loop spans 16 amino acids. With 2 bases removed from V and 0 bases from J, the gap between germline ends came to 11 bases. The V gene's germline CDR1 is ENHRY and CDR2 SYGVKD. Here the CDR3 reads CAISEETASSYNEQFF. CDR3 sequence (DNA): TGTGCCATCAGTGAGGAGACGGCTAGCTCCTACAATGAGCAGTTCTTC.

This clone was detected only a few times. The chain joins TRBV10-1 to TRBJ2-5; possibly TRBD2 for D (6 bases). Germline CDR1 and CDR2: WNHNN and SYGVQD (reference sequence). V lost 4 bases to trimming and J lost 2 bases, with 14 bases between them. This CDR3 contains 15 residues. CDR3 in amino acids: CASSGGLGRQETQYF. The CDR3 DNA reads TGCGCCAGCAGTGGGGGACTCGGACGGCAAGAGACCCAGTACTTC.